These 10 T cell receptor beta chains were sequenced from one sample in a study of regulatory T cells in long-lasting Graves disease (TCRdb year 2021). Library construction relied on multiplex PCR. Sequencing instrument: Illumina HiSeq 4000. TCR beta libraries were built with iRepertoire HTBI primers and Arm-PCR amplification of CDR3 regions. The public reads were run again by TCRdb, first through fastp at Q25 and then through MiXCR, and only productive beta chains were kept. A single entry per CDR3 protein holds the most common genes and DNA from its merged rows. The sample table lists hundreds of thousands of distinct CDR3 sequences, roughly a sixth of them with a count of one. The ten largest account for approximately 25% of the sample. Per the publication, the time point label means: newly diagnosed GD, antithyroid drugs for less than 3 months. RNA was extracted from PBMCs in TRIzol for both TCR sequencing and RNA sequencing.

These data are also associated with another study on T cells in Graves' hyperthyroidism and ophthalmopathy.

The specimen was peripheral blood mononuclear cells (PBMCs), collected at new diagnosis, from a patient treated with antithyroid drugs. These receptors were obtained from a woman aged 40 to 65 with Graves disease. Donor details come from another sample of the same person, matched by shared clones.

Of note for this clonotype: This clone may be a read error of a much larger clone one base away. The chain joins TRBV2 to TRBJ2-5; 8 bases agree with TRBD1. Germline assignment: CDR1 SNHLY and CDR2 FYNNEI. This CDR3 comprises 15 residues. Here the CDR3 reads CASSLGTGDLEAQYF. CDR3 DNA: TGTGCCAGCAGCTTAGGGACAGGTGATCTAGAGGCCCAGTACTTC.

This rearrangement joins TRBV19 to TRBJ2-7, with 10 bases that match TRBD2. Trimming removed 2 bases from V and 3 bases from J; junction bases left unmatched: 4. This CDR3 contains 15 residues. Germline V lookup: CDR1 LNHDA, CDR2 SQIVND (reference sequence). The CDR3 DNA reads as TGTGCCAGTAGTATAATGGCTAGCGGGGGCTACGAGCAGTACTTC. This sequence encodes CASSIMASGGYEQYF.

The chain carries TRBV19 and TRBJ1-2; perhaps TRBD1 as D (5 bases). CDR1 and CDR2 from the germline V gene are LNHDA and SQIVND (reference sequence). This CDR3 spans 14 amino acids. Trimming removed 3 bases at V and 3 bases at J, with 11 bases between. CDR3 nucleotides: TGTGCCAGTAGTATCGACGGGGCATACTATGGCTACACCTTC. Residues: CASSIDGAYYGYTF.

This clonotype was seen ten or more times. The V call is TRBV7-2, the J call TRBJ2-7; possibly TRBD1 or TRBD2 for D (6 bases each). The CDR3 length is 15 residues. The germline V gene has CDR1 SGHTA and CDR2 FQGNSA. Trimming took 5 bases from V and 3 from J, leaving 17 bases between them. The DNA of the CDR3 is TGTGCCAGCAGCCCAGGCGGGACACTTTACTACGAGCAGTACTTC. Translated: CASSPGGTLYYEQYF. The full variable domain, with the rest looked up from reference TRBV7-2 and TRBJ2-7, is GAGVSQSPSNKVTEKGKDVELRCDPISGHTALYWYRQSLGQGLEFLIYFQGNSAPDKSGLPSDRFSAERTGGSVSTLTIQRTQQEDSAVYLCASSPGGTLYYEQYFGPGTRLTVT.

The chain links TRBV25-1 to TRBJ2-7; 8 bases fit TRBD2. CDR3 size: 14 residues. Trimming at V came to 2 bases and at J to 3 bases, leaving 3 bases not matched to a gene. From germline, CDR1 is MGHDK and CDR2 SYGVNS. CDR3 DNA sequence: TGTGCCAGCAGTGAACCGGGGGGGAACTACGAGCAGTACTTC. Protein: CASSEPGGNYEQYF.

CDR3 in DNA: TGCGCCAGCAGCTCGGAGGTTGGCAGGTCCTACGAGCAGTACTTC. It encodes CASSSEVGRSYEQYF. The V and J genes are TRBV5-1 and TRBJ2-7, with D perhaps matching TRBD2 (5 bases). The CDR3 covers 15 residues. Per germline, CDR1 SGHRS and CDR2 YFSETQ. Between the trimmed V and J ends, which lost 3 bases and 1 base, there was a span of 14 bases.

In regard to this clonotype: This could be a read error, since a much larger clone is one nucleotide away. The rearrangement joins TRBV3-1 to TRBJ1-2; tentatively, D is TRBD1 (6 bases). CDR3 size: 14 residues. Between the trimmed V and J ends, which lost 4 bases and 4 bases, there was a span of 13 bases. The germline gives CDR1 LGHDT, CDR2 YNNKEL (reference sequence). Here the CDR3 DNA reads TGTGCCAGCAGCCCAGGGGCATTCAGCTATGGCTACACCTTC. Its protein product is CASSPGAFSYGYTF.

A word on this clonotype: A much larger clone lies one base from this, so it may be a read error. The chain links TRBV30 to TRBJ1-1, with D unclear. CDR3 size: 13 residues. Germline values: CDR1 GTSNPN, CDR2 SVGIG (reference sequence). V lost 2 bases to trimming and J lost 6 bases, with 13 bases between them. The CDR3 protein is CAWSQRVAAEAFF. The CDR3 region has the DNA TGTGCCTGGAGTCAGCGGGTAGCGGCTGAAGCTTTCTTT.

This clonotype was observed at least ten times. CDR3 DNA sequence: TGTGCCAGCAGCCAAGATAGGGCAAACACCATATATTTT. It codes for CASSQDRANTIYF. This chain joins TRBV3-1 and TRBJ1-3; the D is unclear. The V end was cut by 0 bases, the J end by 6 bases, with 6 bases between. The CDR3 sequence is 13 residues long. Germline CDR1 LGHDT, CDR2 YNNKEL (reference sequence).

This clonotype has ten or more counts. CDR3 region: CASSPPSTPHYGYTF. CDR3 nucleotides: TGTGCCAGCTCACCCCCATCGACTCCTCACTATGGCTACACCTTC. J is TRBJ1-2 and V is TRBV18; D not certain. The CDR3 has 15 residues. Germline lookup yields CDR1 KGHSH and CDR2 LQKENI. V dropped 3 bases and J dropped 3 bases, with 14 bases sitting between them.